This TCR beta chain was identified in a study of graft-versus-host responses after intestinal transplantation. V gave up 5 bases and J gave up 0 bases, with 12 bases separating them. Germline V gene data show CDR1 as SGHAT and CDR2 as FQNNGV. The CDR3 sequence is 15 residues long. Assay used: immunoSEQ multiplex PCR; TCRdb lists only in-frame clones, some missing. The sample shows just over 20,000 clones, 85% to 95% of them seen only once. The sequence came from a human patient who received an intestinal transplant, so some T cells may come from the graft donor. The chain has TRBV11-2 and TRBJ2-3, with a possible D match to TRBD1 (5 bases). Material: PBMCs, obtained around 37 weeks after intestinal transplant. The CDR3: CASSNQGPSTDTQYF. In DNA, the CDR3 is TGTGCCAGCAGCAACCAGGGCCCTAGCACAGATACGCAGTATTTT.